The 20 T cell receptor beta chains listed next were all sequenced from one sample in a study of T cell clonotyping in hematopoietic cell transplantation. Profiled with immunoSEQ multiplex PCR; TCRdb holds only in-frame clones, not every one. The repertoire holds some 11,000 clones, with less than 55% as singletons. The sequences come from PBMCs, collected 30 days after allogeneic stem cell transplant. The receptors were sampled from a male patient in his 50s who had an allogeneic stem cell transplant from an unrelated donor, so the T cells may come from the graft donor. Some clones in this sample may be carry-over from other donors' samples.

The CDR3 region has the DNA TGTGCCTGGAGTGACCGGGGAGCGGGAGACTACAATGAGCAGTTCTTC. It translates to CAWSDRGAGDYNEQFF. The gene calls are TRBV30 and TRBJ2-1, with TRBD2 identical over 8 bases. V lost 1 base, J lost 3 bases, and 8 bases stayed unmatched. This CDR3 has 16 residues. Germline values: CDR1 GTSNPN, CDR2 SVGIG (reference sequence).

The rearrangement uses TRBV30 and TRBJ2-7; 10 positions match TRBD2. The CDR3 is made up of 14 amino acids. V lost 2 bases to trimming and J lost 3 bases; unmatched junction nucleotides: 4. Germline V gives CDR1 GTSNPN, CDR2 SVGIG (reference sequence). The CDR3 DNA is TGTGCCTGGAGTTCACTAGCGGGACTCTACGAGCAGTACTTC. Translation: CAWSSLAGLYEQYF.

This chain joins TRBV2 and TRBJ2-7; D is unresolved. The germline V gene has CDR1 SNHLY and CDR2 FYNNEI. This CDR3 is built from 11 residues. V was cut by 0 bases and J by 5 bases, with 2 bases left in between. This CDR3 is CASSEADEQYF. The CDR3 coding sequence is TGTGCCAGCAGTGAAGCCGACGAGCAGTACTTC.

The chain uses TRBV5-1 and TRBJ1-2; D is unresolved. Per the germline V gene, CDR1 is SGHRS and CDR2 is YFSETQ. With 0 bases removed from V and 4 bases from J, the gap between germline ends came to 10 bases. CDR3 size: 14 residues. Written as DNA, the CDR3 is TGCGCCAGCAGCTTGGAAGGACGGAGCTATGGCTACACCTTC. Translating gives CASSLEGRSYGYTF.

J is TRBJ1-2 and V is TRBV6-5, with D perhaps TRBD1 (6 bases). The germline V and J ends were trimmed by 8 bases and 2 bases, with 18 bases remaining between them. CDR3 size: 15 residues. Germline V gives CDR1 MNHEY, CDR2 SVGAGI. CDR3 DNA sequence: TGTGCCAGCCTTCCTGGGCTGGGGACAAACTATGGCTACACCTTC. This sequence encodes CASLPGLGTNYGYTF.

This chain connects TRBV2 to TRBJ2-6; the D gene is possibly TRBD1 (5 bases). The CDR3 loop spans 17 amino acids. V lost 6 bases and J lost 0, with 15 bases in between. Per germline, CDR1 SNHLY and CDR2 FYNNEI. The CDR3 DNA reads TGTGCCAGCAGCCTCGGGCAAGGGGACTCTGGGGCCAACGTCCTGACTTTC. Amino acid sequence: CASSLGQGDSGANVLTF.

This chain uses TRBV4-3 with TRBJ1-1; D is possibly TRBD1 (6 bases). This CDR3 is built from 14 residues. V lost 4 bases and J 1 base, leaving 10 bases between the germline ends. Germline assignment: CDR1 LGHNA and CDR2 YSLEER. The CDR3 protein is CASSRLTGNTEAFF. For the CDR3, the DNA is TGCGCCAGCAGCCGGCTGACAGGGAACACTGAAGCTTTCTTT.

This chain uses TRBV9 with TRBJ2-7; 8 bases are shared with TRBD1. The CDR3 runs to 15 residues. With V trimmed by 0 bases and J by 7 bases, 9 bases remained unmatched. Per germline, CDR1 SGDLS and CDR2 YYNGEE. The CDR3 loop reads CASSVVGQGAEEQYF. The DNA of the CDR3 is TGTGCCAGCAGCGTAGTAGGTCAGGGGGCAGAAGAGCAGTACTTC.

The V call is TRBV4-2, the J call TRBJ2-3; D is unclear. Germline CDR1 is LGHNA and CDR2 is YNFKEQ. V gave up 0 bases and J gave up 2 bases, with 3 bases separating them. There are 13 residues in the CDR3. CDR3 residues: CASSQEATDTQYF. The CDR3 nucleotides read TGTGCCAGCAGCCAAGAGGCCACAGATACGCAGTATTTT.

This clone was seen only a few times. The chain has TRBV6-5 and TRBJ2-5; tentatively, D is TRBD1 (5 bases). This CDR3 is 13 amino acids long. Deletions cut 2 bases from V and 3 bases from J, with 7 bases between. Germline assignment: CDR1 MNHEY and CDR2 SVGAGI. The CDR3 reads CASSYGREETQYF. The DNA for the CDR3 is TGTGCCAGCAGTTACGGCAGGGAAGAGACCCAGTACTTC.

This chain uses TRBV30 with TRBJ2-7; D possibly corresponds to TRBD2 (6 bases). The germline gives CDR1 GTSNPN, CDR2 SVGIG (reference sequence). V gave up 3 bases and J gave up 9 bases, with 18 bases separating them. This CDR3 is built from 13 residues. This CDR3 reads CAWRGLTQVLQYF. The CDR3 DNA sequence: TGTGCCTGGAGGGGACTGACCCAGGTCTTGCAGTACTTC.

This clone was seen only a few times. The gene calls are TRBV25-1 and TRBJ2-7; the match to TRBD2 covers 10 bases. The CDR3 is made up of 15 amino acids. J gave up 4 bases and V 6 bases, and 9 bases lay outside the gene matches. Germline CDR1 reads MGHDK; CDR2 reads SYGVNS. The chain's CDR3 is CASSRPSGGAYEQYF. CDR3 sequence (DNA): TGTGCCAGCAGCCGCCCCAGCGGGGGGGCGTACGAGCAGTACTTC.

J is TRBJ1-4 and V is TRBV28; D call uncertain. Germline CDR1 MDHEN, CDR2 SYDVKM. V lost 5 bases and J lost 8, with 15 bases in between. This CDR3 contains 14 residues. The CDR3 region is CASSGPGATEKLFF. The CDR3, as DNA: TGTGCCAGCAGTGGACCAGGAGCGACAGAAAAACTGTTTTTT.

V gene TRBV18 combines with J gene TRBJ2-2, with TRBD2 as a possible D gene (6 bases). The germline V gene has CDR1 KGHSH and CDR2 LQKENI. CDR3 length: 15 amino acids. Trimming took 3 bases from V and 7 from J, leaving 15 bases between them. CDR3 residues: CASSPGLRGIGELFF. For the CDR3, the DNA is TGTGCCAGCTCACCGGGACTCCGGGGGATCGGGGAGCTGTTTTTT.

The J gene is TRBJ2-3, the V gene TRBV30; D remains ambiguous. This CDR3 has 13 amino acids. Trimming removed 2 bases at V and 2 bases at J, with 8 bases between. Germline lookup yields CDR1 GTSNPN and CDR2 SVGIG (reference sequence). CDR3 DNA: TGTGCCTGGAGTTCTGGATACACAGATACGCAGTATTTT. Translation: CAWSSGYTDTQYF.

V and J are TRBV30 and TRBJ2-7, with 10 bases that match TRBD2. CDR3 length: 16 amino acids. Losses at the gene ends were 1 base for V and 2 bases for J; bases not matched to a gene: 8. The germline V gene has CDR1 GTSNPN and CDR2 SVGIG (reference sequence). CDR3 in amino acids: CAWSGYETSGTYEQYF. The DNA of the CDR3 is TGTGCCTGGAGTGGGTATGAAACTAGCGGGACCTACGAGCAGTACTTC.

The gene calls are TRBV9 and TRBJ1-5; D is unresolved. Trimming removed 1 base from V and 1 base from J, with 6 bases in between. Germline V gives CDR1 SGDLS, CDR2 YYNGEE. This CDR3 contains 14 residues. The DNA of the CDR3 is TGTGCCAGCAGCGTATCAGAGAGCAATCAGCCCCAGCATTTT. The encoded protein is CASSVSESNQPQHF.

This clone was recorded once. V gene TRBV30 combines with J gene TRBJ2-5, with D hard to call. Per the germline V gene, CDR1 is GTSNPN and CDR2 is SVGIG (reference sequence). The length of the CDR3 is 12 residues. Trimming pared 0 bases from V and 2 bases from J, leaving 4 bases between. The CDR3 region has the DNA TGTGCCTGGAGTGTAAGTCAAGAGACCCAGTACTTC. Its translation is CAWSVSQETQYF.

Of note for this clone: Given the absence of the conserved phenylalanine or tryptophan at the CDR3 end, a read error is likely. V usage is TRBV11-2 and J usage is TRBJ2-7; 11 positions agree with TRBD2. Germline-derived CDR1 and CDR2 are SGHAT and FQNNGV. The CDR3 covers 16 residues. V dropped 3 bases and J dropped 0; count of bases not matched to a gene: 4. The DNA for the CDR3 is TGTGCCAGCAGCTTCGGACTAGCGGGCCTCTCCTACGAGCAGTACCTC. This sequence encodes CASSFGLAGLSYEQYL.

This rearrangement joins TRBV28 to TRBJ1-5; D gene unclear. The CDR3 has 12 amino acids. Looked up from germline, CDR1 is MDHEN and CDR2 is SYDVKM. With 8 bases removed from V and 4 bases from J, the gap between germline ends came to 9 bases. The CDR3 bases are TGTGCCAGCTATCGTACGAATCAGCCCCAGCATTTT. Amino acid sequence: CASYRTNQPQHF.